One sample yielded the 27 T cell receptor beta chains listed below, sequenced in a study of T cell repertoires in cytomegalovirus infection. Their antigens remain unidentified. TCRdb re-derived calls from the reads in MiXCR, one entry per CDR3 protein. Among about 480,000 distinct CDR3 sequences listed, 30% to 40% were seen once. This material consisted of cultured PBMCs, taken from culture after CMV antigen stimulation. Receptors originate from a human donor in good health (CMV status not recorded). Some clones in this sample may be carry-over from other donors' samples.

This clonotype was counted between two and nine times. This rearrangement joins TRBV7-2 to TRBJ1-6; tentatively, D is TRBD1 (5 bases). Per germline, CDR1 SGHTA and CDR2 FQGNSA. Trimming left V 4 bases short and J 3 bases short, with 16 bases between. CDR3 length equals 17 residues. The DNA of the CDR3 is TGTGCCAGCAGCTCAACCCCCCGGGACCGCTATAATTCACCCCTCCACTTT. Its translation is CASSSTPRDRYNSPLHF.

The chain couples TRBV7-9 to TRBJ2-2, with D perhaps being TRBD1 or TRBD2 (6 bases each). The CDR3 sequence is 19 residues long. Germline CDR1 SEHNR, CDR2 FQNEAQ (reference sequence). Deletions cut 2 bases from V and 5 bases from J, with 24 bases between. CDR3 amino acids: CASSLRGVAALQITGELFF. DNA for the CDR3: TGTGCCAGCAGCTTAAGGGGGGTCGCGGCCCTCCAAATTACCGGGGAGCTGTTTTTT. Full variable domain (missing parts from reference TRBV7-9 and TRBJ2-2): DTGVSQNPRHKITKRGQNVTFRCDPISEHNRLYWYRQTLGQGPEFLTYFQNEAQLEKSRLLSDRFSAERPKGSFSTLEIQRTEQGDSAMYLCASSLRGVAALQITGELFFGEGSRLTVL.

This clonotype was detected only a few times. The chain links TRBV7-2 to TRBJ2-2; 11 bases map to TRBD1. The V gene end was trimmed by 4 bases and the J gene end by 6 bases; junction bases not matched to a gene: 7. The CDR3 is 16 residues long. Germline V gene sequence: CDR1 SGHTA, CDR2 FQGNSA. The DNA of the CDR3 is TGTGCCAGCAGCTCGCCGGACAGGGGGCGTTCCGGGGAGCTGTTTTTT. Protein product: CASSSPDRGRSGELFF.

The CDR3 sequence is CASSFSGHYGYTF. CDR3 nucleotides: TGTGCCAGCAGCTTTTCGGGACACTATGGCTACACCTTC. This chain uses TRBV7-2 with TRBJ1-2; tentative D call: TRBD1 (5 bases). Germline V gives CDR1 SGHTA, CDR2 FQGNSA. This CDR3 is 13 amino acids long. Trimming took off 3 bases at V and 3 bases at J, with 8 bases between the two ends.

This clonotype was observed a few times. The chain joins TRBV6-2 or TRBV6-3 to TRBJ2-1; 13 bases fit TRBD2. Germline V CDR1 and CDR2: MNHEY, SVGEGT. CDR3 length equals 15 residues. V was pared by 2 bases and J by 5 bases, with 0 bases of the junction left unmatched. In DNA form, the CDR3 reads TGTGCCAGCAGTTACGGGACTAGCGGGGACAATGAGCAGTTCTTC. Translation gives CASSYGTSGDNEQFF.

The chain combines TRBV20-1 with TRBJ2-3, with TRBD1 as a possible D gene (5 bases). V dropped 4 bases and J dropped 0 bases, with 8 bases sitting between them. Germline CDR1 is DFQATT and CDR2 is SNEGSKA (reference sequence). The CDR3 sequence is 13 residues long. The CDR3, as DNA: TGCAGTGCTATAGACAGCAGCACAGATACGCAGTATTTT. It yields the protein CSAIDSSTDTQYF.

The chain recombines TRBV5-1 with TRBJ1-2; D call uncertain. The CDR3 has 12 residues. V shed 4 bases and J shed 13 bases, with 17 bases lying between them. The germline V gene encodes CDR1 SGHRS and CDR2 YFSETQ. The CDR3 loop is CASSPDERPSTF. CDR3 DNA: TGCGCCAGCAGCCCAGACGAGAGACCGAGCACCTTC.

The V call is TRBV12-3 or TRBV12-4, the J call TRBJ2-1; TRBD2 matches at 11 bases. There are 15 residues in the CDR3. J gave up 6 bases and V 5 bases, and 6 bases lay outside the gene matches. In DNA, the CDR3 is TGTGCCAGCAGTCAACAGGGACTAGCGGCCAATGAGCAGTTCTTC. Protein product: CASSQQGLAANEQFF.

The chain couples TRBV6-5 to TRBJ2-5, with 8 bases aligning to TRBD1. The CDR3 sequence is 15 residues long. Germline values: CDR1 MNHEY, CDR2 SVGAGI. Trimming removed 3 bases from V and 5 bases from J; junction bases left unmatched: 8. The CDR3 loop reads CASSYNGRTGETQYF. The CDR3 DNA follows: TGTGCCAGCAGTTATAATGGGAGGACAGGGGAGACCCAGTACTTC.

This clonotype has only a few counts. The V call is TRBV27, the J call TRBJ2-2; D might be TRBD2 (5 bases). The CDR3 has 13 residues. Looked up from germline, CDR1 is MNHEY and CDR2 is SMNVEV (reference sequence). The ends were cut back, 9 bases at V and 2 bases at J, with 10 bases in the middle. CDR3 nucleotides: TGTGCCAGTTGGACTCCTAACACCGGGGAGCTGTTTTTT. Translating it yields CASWTPNTGELFF.

The CDR3 spells CASSLTQNEQFF. The CDR3 bases are TGTGCCAGCAGCTTAACACAGAATGAGCAGTTCTTC. The chain has TRBV7-2 and TRBJ2-1, with unresolved D. The V end was cut by 2 bases, the J end by 7 bases, with 6 bases between. The CDR3 runs 12 residues. CDR1 is SGHTA and CDR2 is FQGNSA in the germline V gene.

This clonotype was seen more than once but under ten times. J is TRBJ1-1 and V is TRBV12-3 or TRBV12-4; D gene unclear. The CDR3 has 16 residues. Trimming left V 3 bases short and J 0 bases short, with 14 bases between. CDR3 DNA: TGTGCCAGCAGTTTGGCCAGAAACTCCATGAACACTGAAGCTTTCTTT. This encodes CASSLARNSMNTEAFF.

The chain couples TRBV9 to TRBJ2-7, with D perhaps TRBD2 (6 bases). Trimming removed 3 bases from V and 3 bases from J, with 13 bases in between. The germline CDR1 and CDR2 sequences are SGDLS and YYNGEE. CDR3 length: 14 residues. The CDR3 bases are TGTGCCAGCAGCGCGCAGGGAGGTGACTACGAGCAGTACTTC. Protein product: CASSAQGGDYEQYF.

This sequence joins TRBV6-2 or TRBV6-3 and TRBJ2-4; D tentatively fits TRBD1 or TRBD2 (5 bases each). This CDR3 contains 14 residues. Trimming removed 7 bases at V and 1 base at J, with 11 bases between. Germline values: CDR1 MNHEY, CDR2 SVGEGT. CDR3 residues: CASIGGAAKNIQYF. CDR3 in DNA: TGTGCCAGCATTGGGGGAGCGGCCAAAAACATTCAGTACTTC.

This clonotype was picked up many times. The V and J genes are TRBV7-2 and TRBJ2-3; the match to TRBD2 covers 8 bases. The CDR3 has 15 residues. The J segment lost 1 base and the V segment lost 5 bases, leaving 5 bases of the junction unmatched. Germline assignment: CDR1 SGHTA and CDR2 FQGNSA. The CDR3 DNA is TGTGCCAGCAGCCCCAAGACTAGCGGCACAGATACGCAGTATTTT. It encodes CASSPKTSGTDTQYF.

Only a few counts were recorded for this clonotype. CDR3 protein: CASSPGFPKQYF. The DNA for the CDR3 is TGTGCCAGCAGCCCAGGGTTCCCCAAGCAGTACTTC. J is TRBJ2-5 and V is TRBV7-2; the D gene is possibly TRBD1 (5 bases). CDR1 is SGHTA and CDR2 is FQGNSA in the germline V gene. The CDR3 runs to 12 residues. V was shortened by 5 bases and J by 11 bases, with 15 bases between the two germline ends.

This clonotype has just a few counts. The V and J genes are TRBV7-2 and TRBJ1-1, with D unclear. The CDR3 consists of 14 residues. The V gene's germline CDR1 is SGHTA and CDR2 FQGNSA. V dropped 5 bases and J dropped 0 bases, with 10 bases sitting between them. The CDR3 DNA reads as TGTGCCAGCAGCATTGGACCCATGAACACTGAAGCTTTCTTT. Translation: CASSIGPMNTEAFF. The full variable domain, completed using reference TRBV7-2 and TRBJ1-1, is GAGVSQSPSNKVTEKGKDVELRCDPISGHTALYWYRQSLGQGLEFLIYFQGNSAPDKSGLPSDRFSAERTGGSVSTLTIQRTQQEDSAVYLCASSIGPMNTEAFFGQGTRLTVV.

The chain recombines TRBV12-3 or TRBV12-4 with TRBJ1-2, with 7 bases fitting TRBD1. V dropped 10 bases and J dropped 6; count of bases not matched to a gene: 14. The CDR3 is 14 amino acids. In DNA form, the CDR3 reads TGTGCCACTATAGCCCCTCGACAGGGAGATGGCTACACCTTC. It translates to CATIAPRQGDGYTF.

Here the CDR3 DNA reads TGTGCCACCAGCAGAGATTATAACACTGAAGCTTTCTTT. Amino acids: CATSRDYNTEAFF. The chain uses TRBV15 and TRBJ1-1; D not resolved. The germline V gene has CDR1 LNHNV and CDR2 YYDKDF (reference sequence). Trimming took 0 bases from V and 2 from J, leaving 4 bases between them. The CDR3 runs to 13 residues.

This clonotype was recorded many times. The genes are TRBV28 and TRBJ1-5, with D unresolved. This CDR3 contains 14 residues. V lost 3 bases, J lost 3 bases, and 9 bases lay in between. Germline values: CDR1 MDHEN, CDR2 SYDVKM. CDR3 protein: CASSFRGYNQPQHF. In DNA, the CDR3 is TGTGCCAGCAGTTTTCGCGGGTACAATCAGCCCCAGCATTTT.

A few counts support this clonotype. This sequence joins TRBV10-3 and TRBJ2-2, with 9 nucleotides matching TRBD1. J was trimmed by 6 bases and V by 5 bases; bases with no gene match: 10. CDR3 size: 16 residues. Germline V gene data show CDR1 as ENHRY and CDR2 as SYGVKD. The CDR3 loop is CAISNPGQGVSGELFF. The CDR3 DNA reads TGTGCCATCAGTAATCCGGGACAGGGAGTATCCGGGGAGCTGTTTTTT.

In its sample, this clonotype was seen a few times. The chain recombines TRBV19 with TRBJ1-2; no reliable D call. The CDR3 loop spans 15 amino acids. V lost 7 bases, J lost 4 bases, and 19 bases lay in between. Germline CDR1 reads LNHDA; CDR2 reads SQIVND (reference sequence). In DNA, the CDR3 is TGTGCCAGTATTTCCATACCACAGACGTTCTATGGCTACACCTTC. It encodes CASISIPQTFYGYTF.

This clonotype came up a few times. The chain uses TRBV6-2 or TRBV6-3 and TRBJ2-7, with D perhaps matching TRBD2 (6 bases). Germline V CDR1 and CDR2: MNHEY, SVGEGT. Trimming left V 4 bases short and J 6 bases short, with 10 bases between. The CDR3 covers 12 residues. The chain's CDR3 is CASSLRGGEQYV. CDR3 sequence (DNA): TGTGCCAGCAGTTTGAGGGGAGGCGAGCAGTACGTC.

This clonotype was recorded many times. The chain employs TRBV7-9 and TRBJ2-1; TRBD2 matches at 7 bases. The CDR3 spans 16 residues. Germline V gives CDR1 SEHNR, CDR2 FQNEAQ (reference sequence). The V segment lost 3 bases and the J segment 0 bases; nucleotides outside the gene matches: 5. The CDR3 sequence: CASSFKRTSSYNEQFF. The CDR3 DNA is TGTGCCAGCAGCTTCAAGAGGACTAGCTCCTACAATGAGCAGTTCTTC.

The genes are TRBV6-1 and TRBJ2-5, with D maybe TRBD1 (5 bases). CDR3 length: 16 amino acids. Trimming stripped 6 bases from V and 0 bases from J, with 17 bases between. CDR1 and CDR2 from the germline V gene are MNHNS and SASEGT. CDR3 nucleotides: TGTGCCAGCAGCCTATCCCCGCCGGACAACCAAGAGACCCAGTACTTC. It translates to CASSLSPPDNQETQYF.

About this clonotype: The junction departs from germline at one end; a sequencing error may be responsible. The chain links TRBV5-1 to TRBJ2-1; either TRBD1 or TRBD2 may supply D (5 bases each). This CDR3 comprises 12 residues. Germline loops: CDR1 SGHRS, CDR2 YFSETQ. CDR3: CASSLTGRERFF. DNA of the CDR3: TGCGCCAGCAGCTTGACGGGGCGAGAGCGGTTCTTC.

The chain joins TRBV7-2 to TRBJ2-3; 11 bases line up with TRBD2. The germline V gene encodes CDR1 SGHTA and CDR2 FQGNSA. The CDR3 covers 20 residues. V lost 5 bases, J lost 6 bases, and 22 bases stayed unmatched. The CDR3: CASSPERGLAGSLGTDTQYF. In DNA, the CDR3 is TGTGCCAGCAGCCCAGAACGAGGACTAGCGGGCAGCCTAGGTACCGATACGCAGTATTTT.